This note documents a single T cell receptor beta chain sequence. As yet, its antigen is unknown. V was clipped by 0 bases and J by 1 base, with 20 bases between them. The germline CDR1 and CDR2 sequences are LGHDT and YNNKEL (reference sequence). CDR3 size: 19 residues. Library preparation for TCR beta used quantitative 5'-RACE with molecular barcodes. TCRdb redid the calling of the 5' RACE reads with MiXCR, one entry per CDR3 protein. The data contain 310,000 or so distinct CDR3 sequences, about 19% of them seen just once; the ten biggest clones take up less than 9%. This entry comes from a study of CD8 T cells in ankylosing spondylitis. Points from the study as a whole: Among TCR beta sequences, a motif of several highly homologous variants appeared characteristic of ankylosing spondylitis blood.

The TCR was taken from a male donor with ankylosing spondylitis or in good health (not recorded which). Sequenced sample: blood, either unsorted or a sorted T cell fraction (not recorded which). This rearrangement joins TRBV3-1 to TRBJ2-3; D gene unclear. The CDR3 region has the DNA TGTGCCAGCAGCCAAGATCTTCGGGCTCCCTTCGGAGGCACAGATACGCAGTATTTT. This translates into CASSQDLRAPFGGTDTQYF.